Detailed here is one T cell receptor beta chain. Its antigen is not identified. Germline values: CDR1 SNHLY, CDR2 FYNNEI. The CDR3 runs 15 residues. The repertoire was sequenced with immunoSEQ multiplex PCR; TCRdb's copy has only in-frame clones and lacks some. The sample comprises a few hundred thousand clones, roughly 85% of which are singletons, and 0.65% to 0.95% rests with the top ten. The data were obtained in a study of cytomegalovirus exposure and HLA in healthy donors. Overall study findings and caveats: Per published reports, the classifier diagnosed cytomegalovirus status with high specificity and sensitivity. The study flagged around 160 TCR beta chains as cytomegalovirus-associated. Most TCR sequences were uncommon, yet certain public TCRs appeared in many donors.

The chain is built from TRBV2 and TRBJ1-2, with a tentative D call TRBD1 (6 bases). The sample was PBMCs. The sequence was obtained from a woman aged 18-29 years in good health and CMV-seronegative. CDR3 region: CAPPRRGRLNYGYTF. CDR3 nucleotides: TGTGCACCCCCCCGCAGGGGCCGACTTAACTATGGCTACACCTTC.